The sequence of this T cell receptor (beta chain) was determined in a study of memory CD4+ T cells and cytomegalovirus serostatus. Study-level findings and limits: About two fifths of the roughly 150 known CMV-associated TCRbeta sequences appeared in CD4+ memory.

Single viable CD3+CD4+CD8-CD45RO+ cells were sorted as the memory CD4+ T cells. Remarks on this clone: As yet, its antigen is unknown.

Profiling relied on immunoSEQ multiplex PCR, and the TCRdb table lists in-frame clones only, not all of them. The table lists 40,000 to 60,000 clones, roughly 78% of them singletons. The receptor comes from an adult in good health and CMV-seronegative. The sample was memory CD4+ T cells from blood.

In DNA, the CDR3 is TGTGCCAGCAGCCCGAACAGGGGATACACCATATATTTT. This translates into CASSPNRGYTIYF. The chain carries TRBV7-2 and TRBJ1-3, with 7 bases identical to TRBD1. There are 13 residues in the CDR3. Germline V gene data show CDR1 as SGHTA and CDR2 as FQGNSA. The trim removed 5 bases at V and 8 bases at J, leaving 6 bases unmatched.